The text below deals with one T cell receptor (beta chain). Antigen: not known. The primer mix had 60 V beta and 13 J beta primers. Assay: immunoSEQ multiplex PCR; the TCRdb copy retains only in-frame clones and omits some. The sample comprises about 67,000 clones, about 86% of which are singletons, and 7.9% rests with the top ten. This sample was taken from a study of glioma-infiltrating T cells after dendritic cell vaccination. Study results and limitations: Survival was not directly related to TCR clonality in these patients.

Isocitrate dehydrogenase mutation was absent in all glioblastoma patients. Germline loops: CDR1 SGHDT, CDR2 YYEEEE. This CDR3 comprises 15 residues. Trimming cost V 0 bases and J 2 bases, with 11 bases left between them. V is TRBV5-6 and J is TRBJ2-5, with a tentative D call TRBD1 (6 bases). This clonotype was sampled from a human donor with glioblastoma. The sample in question was blood, obtained before dendritic cell vaccination. In DNA, the CDR3 is TGTGCCAGCAGCTTGGGTGGGGGCCAGCAAGAGACCCAGTACTTC. Amino acids: CASSLGGGQQETQYF. The full variable domain, its missing parts supplied by reference TRBV5-6 and TRBJ2-5, is DAGVTQSPTHLIKTRGQQVTLRCSPKSGHDTVSWYQQALGQGPQFIFQYYEEEERQRGNFPDRFSGHQFPNYSSELNVNALLLGDSALYLCASSLGGGQQETQYFGPGTRLLVL.